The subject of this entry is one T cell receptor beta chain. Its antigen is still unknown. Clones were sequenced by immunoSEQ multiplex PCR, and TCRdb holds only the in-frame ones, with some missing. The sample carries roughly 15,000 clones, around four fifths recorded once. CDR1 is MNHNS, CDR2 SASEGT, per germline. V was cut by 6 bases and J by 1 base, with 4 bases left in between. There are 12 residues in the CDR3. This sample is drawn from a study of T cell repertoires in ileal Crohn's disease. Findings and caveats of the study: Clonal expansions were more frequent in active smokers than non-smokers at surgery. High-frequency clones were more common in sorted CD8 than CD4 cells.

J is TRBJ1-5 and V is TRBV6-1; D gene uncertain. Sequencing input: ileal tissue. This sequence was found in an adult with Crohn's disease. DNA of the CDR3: TGTGCCAGCAGACTAAGCAATCAGCCCCAGCATTTT. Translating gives CASRLSNQPQHF.